These 31 T cell receptor beta chains originate from one sample sequenced in a study of cytomegalovirus exposure and HLA in healthy donors. Primers: 60 Vbeta forward and 13 Jbeta reverse. Using immunoSEQ multiplex PCR, the repertoire was profiled, and TCRdb retains in-frame clones only, with some absent. The repertoire has about 240,000 clones, about 86% of them found once; the top ten carry around 8.3%. The source material was PBMCs. All receptors derive from a woman in her sixties in good health and CMV-seropositive.

This chain links TRBV13 with TRBJ1-4; TRBD1 matches at 8 bases. With V trimmed by 0 bases and J by 5 bases, 2 bases remained unmatched. Germline V gene lookup returns CDR1 PRHDT and CDR2 FYEKMQ (reference sequence). The CDR3 runs to 15 residues. DNA of the CDR3: TGTGCCAGCAGCTTAGGGACAGGGGACAATGAAAAACTGTTTTTT. It encodes CASSLGTGDNEKLFF. The entire variable domain, with the rest obtained from reference TRBV13 and TRBJ1-4, is as follows: AAGVIQSPRHLIKEKRETATLKCYPIPRHDTVYWYQQGPGQDPQFLISFYEKMQSDKGSIPDRFSAQQFSDYHSELNMSSLELGDSALYFCASSLGTGDNEKLFFGSGTQLSVL.

The chain uses TRBV7-9 and TRBJ2-7, with D maybe TRBD1 (6 bases). Germline CDR1 SEHNR, CDR2 FQNEAQ (reference sequence). V was trimmed by 4 bases and J by 3 bases, leaving 10 bases between them. The CDR3 sequence is 13 residues long. CDR3 bases: TGTGCCAGCAGCTGGGACAATCTCTACGAGCAGTACTTC. It specifies CASSWDNLYEQYF.

This chain joins TRBV5-1 and TRBJ2-1, with 11 bases matching TRBD2. V gave up 3 bases and J gave up 9 bases; unmatched junction bases: 5. Germline loops: CDR1 SGHRS, CDR2 YFSETQ. The CDR3 is 14 amino acids. This CDR3 reads CASSSGLAVLEQFF. In nucleotides, the CDR3 is TGCGCCAGCAGCTCGGGACTAGCGGTACTTGAGCAGTTCTTC.

The rearrangement links TRBV6-1 to TRBJ2-7; D is unclear. Per the germline V gene, CDR1 is MNHNS and CDR2 is SASEGT. CDR3 length: 17 residues. The V end was cut by 3 bases, the J end by 1 base, with 19 bases between. CDR3 nucleotide sequence: TGTGCCAGCAGTGATGCGACAAATATTGGTATTTCCTACGAGCAGTACTTC. Translated: CASSDATNIGISYEQYF.

The chain links TRBV10-3 to TRBJ2-5; 10 nucleotides match TRBD2. CDR1 and CDR2 from the germline V gene are ENHRY and SYGVKD. J was trimmed by 2 bases and V by 5 bases; bases with no gene match: 2. CDR3 size: 14 residues. CDR3 loop: CAISQTSGQETQYF. The CDR3 DNA sequence: TGTGCCATCAGTCAGACTAGCGGGCAAGAGACCCAGTACTTC.

V gene TRBV18 combines with J gene TRBJ1-5; D call uncertain. This CDR3 has 15 amino acids. V lost 1 base, J lost 5 bases, and 12 bases lay in between. Germline V gene sequence: CDR1 KGHSH, CDR2 LQKENI. Written as DNA, the CDR3 is TGTGCCAGCTCACCACTAGACGGGAGTGATCAGCCCCAGCATTTT. This encodes CASSPLDGSDQPQHF. Based on the CDR3 plus reference TRBV18 and TRBJ1-5, the full variable domain is NAGVMQNPRHLVRRRGQEARLRCSPMKGHSHVYWYRQLPEEGLKFMVYLQKENIIDESGMPKERFSAEFPKEGPSILRIQQVVRGDSAAYFCASSPLDGSDQPQHFGDGTRLSIL.

This rearrangement joins TRBV2 to TRBJ2-7; D is perhaps TRBD1 (6 bases). This CDR3 region has 14 residues. CDR1 is SNHLY and CDR2 is FYNNEI in the germline V gene. The ends were cut back, 4 bases at V and 2 bases at J, with 12 bases in the middle. The CDR3 protein is CASSGQGFTYEQYF. CDR3 sequence (DNA): TGTGCCAGCAGTGGTCAGGGGTTTACCTACGAGCAGTACTTC.

This chain links TRBV5-1 with TRBJ2-7; 7 bases agree with TRBD1. The CDR3 runs 13 residues. Germline V gives CDR1 SGHRS, CDR2 YFSETQ. Unmatched junction bases numbered 2, after V lost 1 base and J lost 4 bases. The CDR3 DNA reads TGCGCCAGCAGCTTGTTGGGACAGTACGAGCAGTACTTC. This codes for CASSLLGQYEQYF.

The gene calls are TRBV6-5 and TRBJ2-7; 9 bases map to TRBD1. Germline V gene lookup returns CDR1 MNHEY and CDR2 SVGAGI. The trim removed 2 bases at V and 2 bases at J, leaving 7 bases unmatched. The CDR3 contains 16 residues. CDR3 sequence (DNA): TGTGCCAGCAGTTACGGCCAAGGGACAGGGACCTACGAGCAGTACTTC. It encodes CASSYGQGTGTYEQYF.

The chain is built from TRBV15 and TRBJ1-4; D might be TRBD1 (6 bases). Germline V lookup: CDR1 LNHNV, CDR2 YYDKDF (reference sequence). V gave up 3 bases and J gave up 5 bases, with 16 bases separating them. The CDR3 contains 16 residues. CDR3 region: CATSRDLFQGNEKLFF. The CDR3 nucleotides are TGTGCCACCAGCAGGGACCTTTTCCAGGGGAATGAAAAACTGTTTTTT.

The chain combines TRBV5-1 with TRBJ2-3; TRBD2 aligns across 16 bases. The CDR3 is made up of 19 amino acids. Germline V lookup: CDR1 SGHRS, CDR2 YFSETQ. The V segment lost 0 bases and the J segment 6 bases; nucleotides outside the gene matches: 10. The CDR3 loop reads CASSLVGLAGGPVTDTQYF. For the CDR3, the DNA is TGCGCCAGCAGCTTGGTGGGACTAGCGGGAGGGCCGGTGACGGATACGCAGTATTTT.

V and J are TRBV19 and TRBJ2-2, with 7 bases fitting TRBD1. This CDR3 region has 15 residues. Germline lookup yields CDR1 LNHDA and CDR2 SQIVND (reference sequence). V lost 3 bases to trimming and J lost 7 bases; unmatched junction nucleotides: 8. The DNA of the CDR3 is TGTGCCAGTAGTATCCTACAGGGGATGGGCGGGGAGCTGTTTTTT. It translates to CASSILQGMGGELFF.

This sequence joins TRBV7-2 and TRBJ2-6; a possible D gene is TRBD2 (6 bases). The CDR3 loop spans 15 amino acids. V gave up 3 bases and J gave up 2 bases, with 8 bases separating them. Germline V CDR1 and CDR2: SGHTA, FQGNSA. The CDR3 DNA follows: TGTGCCAGCAGCTTGGGGGGACCTGGGGCCAACGTCCTGACTTTC. It codes for CASSLGGPGANVLTF.

The chain combines TRBV5-1 with TRBJ1-1; D is undetermined. The V end was cut by 2 bases, the J end by 11 bases, with 10 bases between. The CDR3 has 11 amino acids. Germline assignment: CDR1 SGHRS and CDR2 YFSETQ. DNA of the CDR3: TGCGCCAGCAGCTTACCCCCGGGGGCTTTCTTT. Translating it yields CASSLPPGAFF.

For this clone: Relative to the germline gene, one junction end is altered; a read error may explain this. The chain couples TRBV2 to TRBJ2-7, with D tentatively TRBD2 (5 bases). Germline values: CDR1 SNHLY, CDR2 FYNNEI. The length of the CDR3 is 17 residues. CDR3 coding DNA: TGTGCCAGCAGAGAAGAAACCCTGGACTTCTTATCCTACGAGCAGTACTTC. Translation gives CASREETLDFLSYEQYF. Complete variable domain (other parts from reference TRBV2 and TRBJ2-7): EPEVTQTPSHQVTQMGQEVILRCVPISNHLYFYWYRQILGQKVEFLVSFYNNEISEKSEIFDDQFSVERPDGSNFTLKIRSTKLEDSAMYFCASREETLDFLSYEQYFGPGTRLTVT.

The V call is TRBV27, the J call TRBJ1-5; tentatively, D is TRBD1 (5 bases). The CDR3 has 16 amino acids. Germline-derived CDR1 and CDR2 are MNHEY and SMNVEV (reference sequence). V dropped 2 bases and J dropped 3 bases, with 14 bases sitting between them. The CDR3 loop reads CASSLAPAGINQPQHF. The CDR3 nucleotides read TGTGCCAGCAGTTTAGCCCCGGCAGGGATCAATCAGCCCCAGCATTTT.

The chain uses TRBV6-1 and TRBJ2-7, with a weak D call TRBD1 (5 bases). V was pared by 2 bases and J by 2 bases, with 13 bases between. Germline-derived CDR1 and CDR2 are MNHNS and SASEGT. The CDR3 loop spans 15 amino acids. The CDR3 loop reads CASSESEDNAYEQYF. CDR3 DNA sequence: TGTGCCAGCAGTGAAAGTGAGGACAATGCCTACGAGCAGTACTTC.

Details on this clone: Because it lacks the conserved phenylalanine or tryptophan at the end, this CDR3 is likely a read error. The chain has TRBV11-2 and TRBJ2-7; TRBD2 is a possible D gene (7 bases). The CDR3 spans 13 residues. Trimming took 5 bases from V and 6 from J, leaving 14 bases between them. Per germline, CDR1 SGHAT and CDR2 FQNNGV. DNA for the CDR3: TGTGCCAGCAGCAGGGGGGAGGGACTCGAGCAGTACCTC. Protein product: CASSRGEGLEQYL.

This clone was seen a handful of times. The J gene is TRBJ1-4, the V gene TRBV5-6, with D unresolved. Germline V gives CDR1 SGHDT, CDR2 YYEEEE. The CDR3 covers 15 residues. V lost 2 bases to trimming and J lost 0 bases, with 8 bases between them. This chain's CDR3 is CASSLSVATNEKLFF. The DNA for the CDR3 is TGTGCCAGCAGCTTATCAGTTGCAACTAATGAAAAACTGTTTTTT.

For the CDR3, the DNA is TGTGCCAGCTCACCATCTGTTAGCGGGGGAGGCACAGATACGCAGTATTTT. Translation: CASSPSVSGGGTDTQYF. The rearrangement joins TRBV18 to TRBJ2-3, with TRBD2 matching 9 bases. V was clipped by 2 bases and J by 1 base; unmatched bases: 7. Germline CDR1 reads KGHSH; CDR2 reads LQKENI. CDR3 size: 17 residues. Full variable domain (outside the CDR3, taken from reference TRBV18 and TRBJ2-3): NAGVMQNPRHLVRRRGQEARLRCSPMKGHSHVYWYRQLPEEGLKFMVYLQKENIIDESGMPKERFSAEFPKEGPSILRIQQVVRGDSAAYFCASSPSVSGGGTDTQYFGPGTRLTVL.

This clone was seen only a few times. The chain has TRBV4-2 and TRBJ2-2; 15 bases are a match to TRBD2. The germline V gene has CDR1 LGHNA and CDR2 YNFKEQ. This CDR3 spans 19 amino acids. With V trimmed by 1 base and J by 0 bases, 3 bases remained unmatched. DNA of the CDR3: TGTGCCAGCAGCCAAGGGGGACTAGCGGGAGGACCGAACACCGGGGAGCTGTTTTTT. This codes for CASSQGGLAGGPNTGELFF.

The V gene is TRBV5-1, the J gene TRBJ1-4; 11 bases line up with TRBD1. J was trimmed by 7 bases and V by 1 base; bases with no gene match: 9. There are 17 residues in the CDR3. Per germline, CDR1 SGHRS and CDR2 YFSETQ. DNA of the CDR3: TGCGCCAGCAGCTTGTACGGGGACAGGGGGGGGCGTGAAAAACTGTTTTTT. It encodes CASSLYGDRGGREKLFF.

The V gene is TRBV5-1, the J gene TRBJ2-3; a weak D match, TRBD2 (5 bases). V was cut by 0 bases and J by 1 base, with 12 bases left in between. The CDR3 spans 16 residues. Germline loops: CDR1 SGHRS, CDR2 YFSETQ. DNA for the CDR3: TGCGCCAGCAGCTTGGAAGGGAGAGCCGGCACAGATACGCAGTATTTT. This encodes CASSLEGRAGTDTQYF.

The table lists this clone with a count of one. The chain has TRBV28 and TRBJ2-7; 9 bases are shared with TRBD1. Germline CDR1 and CDR2: MDHEN and SYDVKM. With V trimmed by 6 bases and J by 5 bases, 8 bases remained unmatched. This CDR3 spans 14 amino acids. CDR3 sequence reads: CASSRPGQGHEQYF. The CDR3 nucleotides are TGTGCCAGCAGCAGACCGGGACAGGGACACGAGCAGTACTTC.

The rearrangement links TRBV19 to TRBJ1-2; tentatively, D is TRBD1 (6 bases). The germline V gene encodes CDR1 LNHDA and CDR2 SQIVND (reference sequence). The V and J ends lost 2 bases and 7 bases respectively, with 17 bases between them. The CDR3 has 15 amino acids. CDR3 sequence (DNA): TGTGCCAGTAGTATACAGGGGACGCGCGGCCGTGGCTACACCTTC. This translates into CASSIQGTRGRGYTF.

The rearrangement links TRBV25-1 to TRBJ1-3; TRBD1 might be the D (5 bases). The CDR3 is 12 amino acids. Deletions cut 8 bases from V and 2 bases from J, with 7 bases between. Germline loops: CDR1 MGHDK, CDR2 SYGVNS. The CDR3 region has the DNA TGTGCCAGCTGGGGGGCTGGAAACACCATATATTTT. This sequence encodes CASWGAGNTIYF.

This chain joins TRBV30 and TRBJ1-5; perhaps TRBD1 as D (5 bases). The CDR3 is made up of 13 amino acids. Trimming shortened V by 3 bases and J by 4 bases, and 10 bases separated the two germline ends. CDR1 is GTSNPN and CDR2 is SVGIG in the germline V gene (reference sequence). CDR3 amino acids: CAWSRQPNQPQHF. CDR3 in DNA: TGTGCCTGGAGCAGACAGCCGAATCAGCCCCAGCATTTT.

The rearrangement uses TRBV7-4 and TRBJ2-1; 8 positions agree with TRBD2. Germline CDR1 and CDR2: SGHVT and SQSDAQ. The CDR3 length is 18 residues. V shed 3 bases, J shed 5 bases, and the junction held 15 bases outside the gene matches. The chain's CDR3 is CASSFLLLGAGEDNEQFF. The CDR3 coding sequence is TGTGCCAGCAGCTTCCTCCTCTTAGGAGCGGGAGAGGACAATGAGCAGTTCTTC.

This chain uses TRBV9 with TRBJ2-1, with no clear D. The germline V and J ends were trimmed by 0 bases and 1 base, with 8 bases remaining between them. Germline CDR1 and CDR2: SGDLS and YYNGEE. The CDR3 is 15 residues long. In nucleotides, the CDR3 is TGTGCCAGCAGCGTAGACTCTCGATCCTACAATGAGCAGTTCTTC. Translating gives CASSVDSRSYNEQFF.

The rearrangement joins TRBV6-5 to TRBJ1-2; D may be TRBD1 (6 bases). CDR3 size: 14 residues. Deletions cut 4 bases from V and 7 bases from J, with 16 bases between. CDR1 is MNHEY and CDR2 is SVGAGI in the germline V gene. The CDR3 sequence is CASSLYRVQSGYTF. Written as DNA, the CDR3 is TGTGCCAGCAGTTTGTACAGGGTGCAAAGTGGCTACACCTTC.

V usage is TRBV19 and J usage is TRBJ1-5; 8 positions match TRBD1. Germline lookup yields CDR1 LNHDA and CDR2 SQIVND (reference sequence). The V gene end was trimmed by 3 bases and the J gene end by 3 bases; junction bases not matched to a gene: 4. The CDR3 has 15 residues. CDR3 loop: CASSMTGVYNQPQHF. CDR3 nucleotide sequence: TGTGCCAGTAGTATGACAGGGGTATACAATCAGCCCCAGCATTTT.